This T cell receptor (beta chain) was observed in a study of liver allograft versus peripheral blood T cells. Overall study: Transplanted livers held T cell receptor repertoires, and these were compared with repertoires in recipients' peripheral blood.

Study-level findings and limits: Within liver allografts, T cell receptor repertoires were reportedly different from those in peripheral blood.

This clonotype was counted only a few times. Its antigen is still unknown. Each CDR3 protein is one row after TCRdb ran MiXCR on the reads. The data contain roughly 10,000 distinct CDR3 sequences, less than 20% of them seen just once; the ten biggest clones take up 0.95% to 1.5%. The origin of this receptor is a human patient who had a liver transplant. Some T cells may possibly be graft donor cells.

The CDR3 nucleotides read TGTGCCTGGAGTGTACAGCCCGGATGGGACAGAATGAACACTGAAGCTTTCTTT. Translated, it gives CAWSVQPGWDRMNTEAFF. This chain joins TRBV30 and TRBJ1-1, with 7 bases identical to TRBD1. In germline, CDR1 is GTSNPN, CDR2 SVGIG (reference sequence). The CDR3 is 18 amino acids. Trimming at V came to 0 bases and at J to 0 bases, leaving 13 bases not matched to a gene. The full variable domain, rest sourced from reference TRBV30 and TRBJ1-1, is SQTIHQWPATLVQPVGSPLSLECTVEGTSNPNLYWYRQAAGRGLQLLFYSVGIGQISSEVPQNLSASRPQDRQFILSSKKLLLSDSGFYLCAWSVQPGWDRMNTEAFFGQGTRLTVV.